The clone carrying this TCR beta chain was seen at least ten times. The target antigen is unknown. The source of the sample is a study of T cells after yellow fever vaccination. The CDR3 has 15 amino acids. Trimming shortened V by 3 bases and J by 4 bases, and 15 bases separated the two germline ends. The V gene's germline CDR1 is SEHNR and CDR2 FQNEAQ (reference sequence). Template-switching 5'RACE yielded the TCR cDNA; a universal primer site and UMIs were added in the process. From the 5' RACE reads, TCRdb called clonotypes with MiXCR, one entry per CDR3 protein. In the table there are around 68,000 distinct CDR3 sequences, around 7% of which are singletons. Overall study results and limits: A large majority of primary-vaccination clones showed up again after the booster (96% CD4, roughly 91% CD8). CD4 and CD8 compartments shared a small share of clonotypes, likely from convergent recombination.

The J gene is TRBJ1-1, the V gene TRBV7-9; D is uncertain. The sample consisted of CD8+ T cells sorted from PBMCs, taken around 10 days after the first yellow fever vaccination. The sequence was obtained from a man in his late teens or twenties who received the YFV17D yellow fever vaccine. The CDR3 loop reads CASSFIEGLGTEAFF. CDR3 sequence (DNA): TGTGCCAGCAGCTTTATTGAGGGTTTGGGCACTGAAGCTTTCTTT.